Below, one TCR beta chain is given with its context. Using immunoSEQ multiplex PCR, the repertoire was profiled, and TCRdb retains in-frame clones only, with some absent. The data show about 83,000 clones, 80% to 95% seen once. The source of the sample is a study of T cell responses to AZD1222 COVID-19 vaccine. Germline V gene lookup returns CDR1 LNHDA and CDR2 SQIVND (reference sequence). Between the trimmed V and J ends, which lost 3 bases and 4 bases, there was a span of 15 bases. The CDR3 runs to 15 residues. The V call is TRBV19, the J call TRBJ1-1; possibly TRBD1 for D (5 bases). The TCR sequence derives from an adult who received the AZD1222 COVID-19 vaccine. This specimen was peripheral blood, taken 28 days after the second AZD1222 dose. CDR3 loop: CASSMVGRVGTEAFF. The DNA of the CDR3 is TGTGCCAGTAGTATGGTAGGCAGGGTCGGCACTGAAGCTTTCTTT.